The 12 T cell receptor beta chains listed next were all sequenced from one sample in a study of naive and memory T cell subsets. The beta constant-region primer was an equimolar mix of two oligonucleotides covering TRBC1 and TRBC2. TCRdb reprocessed the UMI-ligation and nested PCR reads with MiXCR, giving one entry per CDR3 protein. Of roughly 98,000 distinct CDR3 sequences listed, about 6.5% are singletons. Input material: central memory CD4+ T cells from blood. These receptors were taken from a human donor in good health.

With respect to this clonotype: This could be a read error, since a much larger clone is one nucleotide away. The rearrangement links TRBV6-5 to TRBJ2-1; 10 bases match TRBD1. Germline CDR1 is MNHEY and CDR2 is SVGAGI. J lost 6 bases, V lost 6 bases, and 8 bases had no gene match. The CDR3 extends over 15 amino acids. DNA of the CDR3: TGTGCCAGCAGACCCGACAGGGGGCTGCCCAATGAGCAGTTCTTC. It translates to CASRPDRGLPNEQFF.

The chain links TRBV28 to TRBJ2-2, with 7 bases fitting TRBD1. The CDR3 length is 15 residues. V lost 9 bases, J lost 4 bases, and 11 bases stayed unmatched. Germline V lookup: CDR1 MDHEN, CDR2 SYDVKM. Here the CDR3 reads CASWETGSGTGELFF. The CDR3 bases are TGTGCCAGTTGGGAGACAGGGTCCGGCACCGGGGAGCTGTTTTTT.

This chain links TRBV19 with TRBJ1-1; 7 bases fit TRBD1. Trimming took 0 bases from V and 2 from J; bases not matched to a gene: 15. The CDR3 is 19 residues long. Germline CDR1 LNHDA, CDR2 SQIVND (reference sequence). The CDR3 is CASSIDLSFGTEINTEAFF. The DNA of the CDR3 is TGTGCCAGTAGTATAGATCTTTCATTCGGGACAGAAATAAACACTGAAGCTTTCTTT. Looking up the rest from reference TRBV19 and TRBJ1-1 gives the full variable domain: DGGITQSPKYLFRKEGQNVTLSCEQNLNHDAMYWYRQDPGQGLRLIYYSQIVNDFQKGDIAEGYSVSREKKESFPLTVTSAQKNPTAFYLCASSIDLSFGTEINTEAFFGQGTRLTVV.

This chain connects TRBV24-1 to TRBJ2-1; 13 bases are shared with TRBD2. The CDR3 totals 16 residues. Germline CDR1 KGHDR, CDR2 SFDVKD. The junction had 8 bases not matched to a gene; V was cut back by 3 bases and J by 10 bases. The CDR3 bases are TGTGCCACCAGTGATATCGGACTAGCGGGGGCTACCGAGCAGTTCTTC. Translated, it gives CATSDIGLAGATEQFF.

In its sample, this clonotype was seen a few times. V gene TRBV20-1 combines with J gene TRBJ2-2; D possibly matches TRBD1 or TRBD2 (6 bases each). Trimming took off 3 bases at V and 7 bases at J, with 18 bases between the two ends. In germline, CDR1 is DFQATT, CDR2 SNEGSKA (reference sequence). The CDR3 extends over 15 amino acids. The CDR3: CSASPAGEVIGELFF. DNA of the CDR3: TGCAGTGCTAGCCCCGCAGGGGAGGTTATCGGGGAGCTGTTTTTT.

This clonotype is categorized as medium-sized. This rearrangement joins TRBV20-1 to TRBJ2-3; 8 bases align to TRBD2. J gave up 4 bases and V 3 bases, and 6 bases lay outside the gene matches. From germline, CDR1 is DFQATT and CDR2 SNEGSKA (reference sequence). CDR3 length: 14 residues. The CDR3 sequence is CSASRGGGADTQYF. The CDR3 DNA sequence: TGCAGTGCTAGTCGGGGGGGTGGGGCAGATACGCAGTATTTT.

For this clonotype: This sequence may be a read error, since a much larger clone differs from it by one base. V is TRBV20-1 and J is TRBJ1-1; D is perhaps TRBD1 (5 bases). The CDR3 sequence is 14 residues long. Trimming removed 4 bases at V and 5 bases at J, with 17 bases between. The germline V gene encodes CDR1 DFQATT and CDR2 SNEGSKA (reference sequence). The CDR3 bases are TGCAGTGCTACACAGGCAGGAAGGAGTACTGAAGCTTTCTTT. Translating it yields CSATQAGRSTEAFF.

The V call is TRBV30, the J call TRBJ1-3; D gene unclear. Trimming pared 2 bases from V and 8 bases from J, leaving 13 bases between. The CDR3 runs to 13 residues. Germline CDR1 GTSNPN, CDR2 SVGIG (reference sequence). The DNA of the CDR3 is TGTGCCTGGAGTATACCGGTTGCAGACACCATATATTTT. This codes for CAWSIPVADTIYF.

There are a few counts of this clonotype. The gene calls are TRBV6-2 or TRBV6-3 and TRBJ2-1, with 14 bases identical to TRBD2. This CDR3 has 20 amino acids. Germline CDR1 and CDR2: MNHEY and SVGEGT. The V gene end was trimmed by 2 bases and the J gene end by 0 bases; junction bases not matched to a gene: 9. This chain's CDR3 is CASSYPGTSGSISSYNEQFF. The CDR3 DNA is TGTGCCAGCAGTTACCCCGGGACTAGCGGGAGTATAAGCTCCTACAATGAGCAGTTCTTC.

This clonotype occurred a few times. The chain recombines TRBV7-9 with TRBJ2-5; tentatively, D is TRBD1 (5 bases). Germline values: CDR1 SEHNR, CDR2 FQNEAQ (reference sequence). The CDR3 totals 14 residues. Deletions cut 1 base from V and 5 bases from J, with 11 bases between. CDR3 loop: CASSLGAGSETQYF. The CDR3 DNA reads TGTGCCAGCAGCTTAGGGGCAGGGTCGGAGACCCAGTACTTC.

This clonotype was recorded many times. The chain joins TRBV7-2 to TRBJ1-5; D not certain. Trimming took 7 bases from V and 8 from J, leaving 15 bases between them. The CDR3 loop spans 13 amino acids. Germline loops: CDR1 SGHTA, CDR2 FQGNSA. CDR3 region: CASKGSREEPQHF. The CDR3 DNA reads as TGTGCCAGCAAAGGGAGTAGGGAGGAGCCCCAGCATTTT.

This clonotype appeared many times. The rearrangement joins TRBV9 to TRBJ1-6, with D possibly being TRBD1 (5 bases). Germline V CDR1 and CDR2: SGDLS, YYNGEE. V was trimmed by 3 bases and J by 8 bases, leaving 15 bases between them. The CDR3 has 15 residues. The chain's CDR3 is CASSAAGSGHSPLHF. The DNA for the CDR3 is TGTGCCAGCAGCGCCGCTGGGTCGGGGCATTCACCCCTCCACTTT.